This T cell receptor (beta chain) was retrieved from a study of T cell responses to AZD1222 COVID-19 vaccine. The V gene's germline CDR1 is MDHEN and CDR2 SYDVKM. This CDR3 has 16 amino acids. J was trimmed by 2 bases and V by 5 bases; bases with no gene match: 5. Using immunoSEQ multiplex PCR, the repertoire was profiled, and TCRdb retains in-frame clones only, with some absent. The repertoire holds around 140,000 clones, with 80% to 95% as singletons. This clone was found once. The receptor comes from an adult who received the AZD1222 COVID-19 vaccine. This sequence joins TRBV28 and TRBJ2-3; 12 nucleotides align to TRBD2. The material was peripheral blood, obtained 28 days after the second AZD1222 dose. The CDR3 reads CASSTGTSGYTDTQYF. The CDR3 DNA reads TGTGCCAGCAGTACAGGGACTAGCGGGTACACAGATACGCAGTATTTT.